These T cell receptor beta chains were read from a single sample in a study of blood T cell repertoires in COVID-19. Clones were sequenced by immunoSEQ multiplex PCR, and TCRdb holds only the in-frame ones, with some missing. The table lists over 300,000 clones, approximately 90% of them singletons. Material for sequencing was PBMCs or T cells enriched from blood (not recorded which). Receptors were obtained from a woman in her forties who had recovered from COVID-19. Each CDR3 is given with its conserved first and last residue. D genes are given only for firm matches. Not every row has a clone size; where given, it reads once, few, many or a size class.

DNA	CDR3	D	size	V	J
TGTGCCAGCAGTGAAGGCCTAGCGGGAGTACACGAGCAGTACTTC	CASSEGLAGVHEQYF	TRBD2	NA	TRBV6-1	TRBJ2-7
TGTGCCAGCAGGCTTGAGCCTTCTATGAACACTGAAGCTTTCTTT	CASRLEPSMNTEAFF	NA	NA	TRBV7-9	TRBJ1-1
TGTGCCAGCAGCCAAGCCCCGGGACAGGGACCCCACGAGCAGTACTTC	CASSQAPGQGPHEQYF	TRBD1	NA	TRBV3-1/TRBV3-2	TRBJ2-7
TGTGCCAGCAGTGAGCAGGGTCGACTCACTGAAGCTTTCTTT	CASSEQGRLTEAFF	NA	NA	TRBV2	TRBJ1-1
TGTGCCAGCAGTTTCGGGACAGGGACCTACGAGCAGTACTTC	CASSFGTGTYEQYF	TRBD1	few	TRBV27	TRBJ2-7
TGCGCCAGCAGCCTGGGACTAGCGGGGGACGGTTCAACCTACGAGCAGTACTTC	CASSLGLAGDGSTYEQYF	TRBD2	NA	TRBV4-3	TRBJ2-7
TGTGCCAGTAGTCCCCAGGGACAGCACGAGCAGTACTTC	CASSPQGQHEQYF	TRBD1	NA	TRBV19	TRBJ2-7
TGTGCCAGCAGGGCTAGCACAGATACGCAGTATTTT	CASRASTDTQYF	NA	NA	TRBV3-1/TRBV3-2	TRBJ2-3
TGTGCCAGCAGCCAATTGGCGACAAACTATGGCTACACCTTC	CASSQLATNYGYTF	NA	NA	TRBV7-8	TRBJ1-2
TGTGCCAGCAGGGACACTAACTACGAGCAGTACTTC	CASRDTNYEQYF	NA	NA	TRBV28	TRBJ2-7
TGTGCCAGCAGCCGGACGGACTCATACGAGCAGTACTTC	CASSRTDSYEQYF	NA	NA	TRBV7-9	TRBJ2-7
TGTGCCATCAGTGAGGGGCGGGAGGGGTACGAGCAGTACTTC	CAISEGREGYEQYF	TRBD2	NA	TRBV10-3	TRBJ2-7
TGTGCCAGCAGTTTGGACAGCACTTACAATGAGCAGTTCTTC	CASSLDSTYNEQFF	NA	NA	TRBV11-3	TRBJ2-1
TGCAGCGTCGAGGACAGGGGACGCTACACCTTC	CSVEDRGRYTF	TRBD1	NA	TRBV29-1	TRBJ1-2
TGTGCCAGCACACAGGGGTCCCTTGAGGAGCAGTACTTC	CASTQGSLEEQYF	TRBD1	NA	TRBV7-2	TRBJ2-7
TGTGCCTGGAGTGCCGGGGGGTCACCCCTCCACTTT	CAWSAGGSPLHF	NA	once	TRBV30	TRBJ1-6
TGTGCCAGCATGCGGGGTCCTGGGTCGGAGCAGTTCTTC	CASMRGPGSEQFF	NA	NA	TRBV7-3	TRBJ2-1
TGCAGCGTTGATAGCTCCTACAATGAGCAGTTCTTC	CSVDSSYNEQFF	NA	NA	TRBV29-1	TRBJ2-1
TGTGCCAGCAGCTTAAGAACAGGGATTATTAGCAATCAGCCCCAGCATTTT	CASSLRTGIISNQPQHF	NA	NA	TRBV28	TRBJ1-5
TGTGCCAGCAGCGAGACTAGCGGGAGATTCACAGATACGCAGTATTTT	CASSETSGRFTDTQYF	TRBD2	NA	TRBV9	TRBJ2-3
TGTGCCAGTAGATTGGTTCAGGAAAACACTGAAGCTTTCTTT	CASRLVQENTEAFF	NA	once	TRBV19	TRBJ1-1
TGTGCCACCAGTCGGATCCAGACTAGCGGGACCAGCACAGATACGCAGTATTTT	CATSRIQTSGTSTDTQYF	TRBD2	NA	TRBV24-1	TRBJ2-3
TGTGCCAGCAGTGTCGACAGTGGAAACACCATATATTTT	CASSVDSGNTIYF	NA	NA	TRBV27	TRBJ1-3
TGTGCCAGCAGCTGGGGTTTGGGACAGATGAACACTGAAGCTTTCTTT	CASSWGLGQMNTEAFF	TRBD1	NA	TRBV5-6	TRBJ1-1
TGTGCCACCAGTGATGCAGGACAGGGCCTGTGGGAGACCCAGTACTTC	CATSDAGQGLWETQYF	TRBD1	NA	TRBV24-1	TRBJ2-5
TGTGCCAGCAGCTTCGGAGGAGGTTCCTACGAGCAGTACTTC	CASSFGGGSYEQYF	NA	NA	TRBV7-9	TRBJ2-7
TGTGCCAGCACCCCGAGCCGCACTGAAGCTTTCTTT	CASTPSRTEAFF	NA	NA	TRBV21-1	TRBJ1-1
TGCGCCAGCAGCTTACAGGGACCACCGGAGGAGACCCAGTACTTC	CASSLQGPPEETQYF	NA	NA	TRBV5-1	TRBJ2-5
TGTGCCACCAGTGATCCCCAGGGGGCGGGAGATACGCAGTATTTT	CATSDPQGAGDTQYF	TRBD1	NA	TRBV24-1	TRBJ2-3
TGCGCCAGCAGCCAAGGACCGGCTTTAGCTTATCAGCCCCAGCATTTT	CASSQGPALAYQPQHF	NA	once	TRBV4-1	TRBJ1-5
TGCGCCAGCATGCAGGGGGGCGGGGCAGATACGCAGTATTTT	CASMQGGGADTQYF	NA	once	TRBV5-1	TRBJ2-3
TGTGCCAGCAGCACGGACAGGGGAGGCTATGGCTACACCTTC	CASSTDRGGYGYTF	TRBD1	NA	TRBV11-2	TRBJ1-2
TGTGCCAGCAGCGTAGACAGGGGGCGGTACGAGCAGTACTTC	CASSVDRGRYEQYF	TRBD1	NA	TRBV13	TRBJ2-7
TGTGCCAGCTCACCACGGACTAGCGGGGGCACAGATACGCAGTATTTT	CASSPRTSGGTDTQYF	TRBD2	NA	TRBV18	TRBJ2-3
TGTGCCAGCAGCTTAGGATCGGTAAACACTGAAGCTTTCTTT	CASSLGSVNTEAFF	NA	NA	TRBV7-2	TRBJ1-1
TGTGCCAGCAGCCAAGATTCGGCCGGGACAGTGAACACTGAAGCTTTCTTT	CASSQDSAGTVNTEAFF	TRBD1	NA	TRBV4-2	TRBJ1-1
TGTGCCAGCAGTTTCCAAGGGGTGCATGGCTACACCTTC	CASSFQGVHGYTF	NA	few	TRBV12-3/TRBV12-4	TRBJ1-2
TGCAGCGTTGACGGGGGTAACTATGGCTACACCTTC	CSVDGGNYGYTF	NA	NA	TRBV29-1	TRBJ1-2
TGTGCCAGCAGCCCCACAGAGATATACACTGAAGCTTTCTTT	CASSPTEIYTEAFF	NA	NA	TRBV7-9	TRBJ1-1
TGTGCCAGCGGATATGCTAGCGGGGGTTTGGATGAGCAGTTCTTC	CASGYASGGLDEQFF	TRBD2	once	TRBV6-5	TRBJ2-1
TGTGCCAGCAGCTTGAGAGCGGGAACCGGGACCCAGTACTTC	CASSLRAGTGTQYF	TRBD2	NA	TRBV13	TRBJ2-5
TGTGCCTGGAGTGTGGAAGCGAATTCACCCCTCCACTTT	CAWSVEANSPLHF	NA	NA	TRBV30	TRBJ1-6
TGTGCCACAGCGTATTTTGAGGGTCTCAATCAGCCCCAGCATTTT	CATAYFEGLNQPQHF	NA	NA	TRBV6-5	TRBJ1-5
TGTGCCAGCAGCTTGGGGCCTTTTTCCTACGAGCAGTACTTC	CASSLGPFSYEQYF	NA	NA	TRBV5-4	TRBJ2-7
TGTGCCAGCAGCCGGGCCGGGCTAGCGGGAGGATTCAATAATGAGCAGTTCTTC	CASSRAGLAGGFNNEQFF	TRBD2	NA	TRBV2	TRBJ2-1
TGTGCCAGCAGCCCTAGAGTGAGCGGGAGCGATGAGCAGTTCTTC	CASSPRVSGSDEQFF	TRBD2	NA	TRBV13	TRBJ2-1
TGTGCCAGCAGTGGGTTGGGGCAGGGGGTTCCTTATGGCTACACCTTC	CASSGLGQGVPYGYTF	TRBD1	once	TRBV6-1	TRBJ1-2
TGTGCCTGGACTGATGGGGCCAATGAAGCTTTCTTT	CAWTDGANEAFF	NA	NA	TRBV30	TRBJ1-1
TGTGCCAGCAGTGAAATGGGCAGAGAGTACGAGCAGTACTTC	CASSEMGREYEQYF	NA	NA	TRBV6-1	TRBJ2-7
TGTGCCAGCAGCTTAGGAAGCGGGAAGAAAGATACGCAGTATTTT	CASSLGSGKKDTQYF	TRBD2	NA	TRBV7-2	TRBJ2-3
TGTGCCAGCAGCCGGGGGACTCCTAATGAAAAACTGTTTTTT	CASSRGTPNEKLFF	NA	NA	TRBV5-4	TRBJ1-4
TGTGCCAGCAGCTTAGTAACAGGGGCCACTGAAGCTTTCTTT	CASSLVTGATEAFF	TRBD1	NA	TRBV7-9	TRBJ1-1
TGTGCCAGCAGTGACTGGACTAGCGGGAGTCTCGATACGCAGTATTTT	CASSDWTSGSLDTQYF	TRBD2	NA	TRBV6-2/TRBV6-3	TRBJ2-3